The clone carrying this T cell receptor (beta chain) was recorded many times. Antigen: not known. Described treatment: 15 Gy SBRT to primary tumor, nephrectomy 4 weeks later. This entry is derived from a study of radiation and T cells in renal cell carcinoma. Points from the study as a whole: Compared with controls, irradiated tumors had more, larger dominant CDR3 motifs. Pretreatment tumor biopsies were lacking, so baseline clonotypes are unknown. In nephrectomy-only tumors, top 100 clonotypes averaged roughly 40%, versus roughly 54% irradiated.

The assay was immunoSEQ multiplex PCR, and TCRdb's table has in-frame clones only and misses some. The table has 16,000 or so clones, around 50% seen once. This TCR came from a woman aged 55-70 years with renal cell carcinoma. The material was tumor tissue, obtained from a patient whose treatment included radiotherapy and nephrectomy.

The CDR3 sequence: CASSFLTSGATYEQYF. The CDR3 nucleotides are TGTGCCAGCAGTTTCCTGACTAGCGGGGCAACCTACGAGCAGTACTTC. The V and J genes are TRBV28 and TRBJ2-7; 11 nucleotides match TRBD2. The trim removed 3 bases at V and 2 bases at J, leaving 6 bases unmatched. This CDR3 spans 16 amino acids. The V gene's germline CDR1 is MDHEN and CDR2 SYDVKM.